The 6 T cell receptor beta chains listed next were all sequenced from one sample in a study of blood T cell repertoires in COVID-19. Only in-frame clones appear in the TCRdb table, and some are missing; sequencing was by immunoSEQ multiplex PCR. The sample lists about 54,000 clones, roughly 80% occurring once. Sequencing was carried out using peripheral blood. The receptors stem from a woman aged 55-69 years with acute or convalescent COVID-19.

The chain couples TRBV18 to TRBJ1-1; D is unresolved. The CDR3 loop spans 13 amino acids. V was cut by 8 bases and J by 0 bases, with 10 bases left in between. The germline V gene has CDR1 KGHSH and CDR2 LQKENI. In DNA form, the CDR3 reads TGTGCCAGCCTAGAAGTAATGAACACTGAAGCTTTCTTT. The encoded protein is CASLEVMNTEAFF.

The CDR3 sequence: CASSGRQGLTYEQYF. CDR3 nucleotides: TGTGCCAGCAGTGGGCGACAGGGCCTTACCTACGAGCAGTACTTC. The V gene is TRBV25-1, the J gene TRBJ2-7; 7 bases map to TRBD1. This CDR3 spans 15 amino acids. V shed 4 bases and J 2 bases; nucleotides not matched to a gene: 8. The V gene's germline CDR1 is MGHDK and CDR2 SYGVNS.

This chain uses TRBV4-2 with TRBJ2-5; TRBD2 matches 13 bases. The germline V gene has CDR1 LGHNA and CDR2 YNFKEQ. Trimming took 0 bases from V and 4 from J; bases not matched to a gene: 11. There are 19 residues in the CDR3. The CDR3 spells CASSQDYSWGTSGAETQYF. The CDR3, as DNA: TGTGCCAGCAGCCAAGACTACTCATGGGGGACTAGCGGGGCAGAGACCCAGTACTTC.

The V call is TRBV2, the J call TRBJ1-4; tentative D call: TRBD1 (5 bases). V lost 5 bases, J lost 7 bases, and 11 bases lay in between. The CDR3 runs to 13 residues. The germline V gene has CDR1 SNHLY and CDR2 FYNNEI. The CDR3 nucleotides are TGTGCCAGCAGTCAGGGTCTAAGTGAAAAACTGTTTTTT. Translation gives CASSQGLSEKLFF.

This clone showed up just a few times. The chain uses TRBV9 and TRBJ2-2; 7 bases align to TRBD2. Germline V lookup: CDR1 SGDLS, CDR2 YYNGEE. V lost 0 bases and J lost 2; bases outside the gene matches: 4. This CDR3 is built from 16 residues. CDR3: CASSVDWTSNTGELFF. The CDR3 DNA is TGTGCCAGCAGCGTAGATTGGACTAGTAACACCGGGGAGCTGTTTTTT.

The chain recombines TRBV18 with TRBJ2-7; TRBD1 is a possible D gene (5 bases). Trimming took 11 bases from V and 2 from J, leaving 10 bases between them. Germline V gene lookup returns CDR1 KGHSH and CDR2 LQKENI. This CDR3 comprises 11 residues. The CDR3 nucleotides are TGTGCCGTCCCGGACACCTACGAGCAGTACTTC. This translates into CAVPDTYEQYF.